The entry that follows covers one T cell receptor beta chain sequence. The data derive from a study of OX40 agonist ivuxolimab in advanced cancers. V lost 1 base, J lost 4 bases, and 14 bases lay in between. Germline V gene data show CDR1 as SEHNR and CDR2 as FQNEAQ (reference sequence). The CDR3 is 16 residues long. This table comes from immunoSEQ multiplex PCR, and its TCRdb copy is limited to in-frame clones, with some not included. The sample has approximately 45,000 clones; over 90% are singletons. The chain recombines TRBV7-9 with TRBJ1-5; TRBD1 might be the D (5 bases). This sample comprised CD4+ or CD8+ T cells sorted from blood, obtained in a trial of the OX40 agonist ivuxolimab. This TCR derives from an adult with an advanced solid tumor such as melanoma, head and neck, liver or kidney cancer. The CDR3 reads CASSLGVSGLNQPQHF. The CDR3 DNA sequence: TGTGCCAGCAGCTTAGGGGTGTCGGGGCTTAATCAGCCCCAGCATTTT.